This passage covers 10 T cell receptor beta chains from one sample sequenced in a study of regulatory T cells. The primer mix had 52 TRBV and 13 TRBJ primers. The table came from immunoSEQ multiplex PCR; TCRdb's copy has only in-frame clones and leaves some out. The sample lists tens of thousands of clones; about 91% were seen once. Study-wide points: Hydrophobic residues at CDR3 positions 6 and 7 were enriched in conventional CD4+ T cells of CD3G-deficient patients.

Their specific antigens are unknown. The sequencing input was conventional CD4+ T cells sorted from blood. The receptors here all came from a person aged 18 to 35 with CD3G deficiency.

V and J are TRBV18 and TRBJ2-7, with TRBD1 matching over 10 bases. The CDR3 length is 18 residues. V shed 4 bases, J shed 7 bases, and the junction held 19 bases outside the gene matches. Germline values: CDR1 KGHSH, CDR2 LQKENI. As DNA, the CDR3 is TGTGCCAGCTCACGAGGGACAGGGGCCCGGGGTCTCCCAAGGGAGCAGTACTTC. Its translation is CASSRGTGARGLPREQYF.

J is TRBJ1-4 and V is TRBV28; TRBD1 might be the D (5 bases). Germline CDR1 MDHEN, CDR2 SYDVKM. V was trimmed by 2 bases and J by 8 bases, leaving 15 bases between them. This CDR3 is built from 15 residues. The CDR3 spells CASSLGGGLDEKLFF. The CDR3 coding sequence is TGTGCCAGCAGTTTAGGTGGGGGGTTGGACGAAAAACTGTTTTTT.

The V gene is TRBV5-1, the J gene TRBJ2-1; 7 bases align to TRBD2. Germline V gene data show CDR1 as SGHRS and CDR2 as YFSETQ. Trimming at V came to 4 bases and at J to 6 bases, leaving 13 bases not matched to a gene. This CDR3 is 16 amino acids long. CDR3 DNA sequence: TGCGCCAGCAGCAGGGGTGGCGGGAGACCCTCCAATGAGCAGTTCTTC. This sequence encodes CASSRGGGRPSNEQFF.

The chain uses TRBV6-1 and TRBJ2-2, with D unresolved. V was cut by 0 bases and J by 5 bases, with 16 bases left in between. The germline CDR1 and CDR2 sequences are MNHNS and SASEGT. There are 17 residues in the CDR3. Here the CDR3 reads CASSEAPTPVVTGELFF. The CDR3 DNA sequence: TGTGCCAGCAGTGAAGCCCCGACTCCAGTAGTAACCGGGGAGCTGTTTTTT.

The chain has TRBV6-1 and TRBJ2-5; D not certain. V was clipped by 4 bases and J by 2 bases, with 5 bases between them. The V gene's germline CDR1 is MNHNS and CDR2 SASEGT. The CDR3 is made up of 12 amino acids. The CDR3 region is CASSGSQETQYF. The CDR3 nucleotides read TGTGCCAGCAGTGGTAGTCAAGAGACCCAGTACTTC.

The CDR3 DNA sequence: TGTGCCAGCAGCTTAGGGCCTGGACAGGGTAGGGATTCACCCCTCCACTTT. It specifies CASSLGPGQGRDSPLHF. This chain joins TRBV11-2 and TRBJ1-6, with 8 bases lining up with TRBD1. The CDR3 runs 17 residues. Germline V gene lookup returns CDR1 SGHAT and CDR2 FQNNGV. The V gene end was trimmed by 1 base and the J gene end by 8 bases; junction bases not matched to a gene: 10. Filled out from reference TRBV11-2 and TRBJ1-6, the complete variable domain reads EAGVAQSPRYKIIEKRQSVAFWCNPISGHATLYWYQQILGQGPKLLIQFQNNGVVDDSQLPKDRFSAERLKGVDSTLKIQPAKLEDSAVYLCASSLGPGQGRDSPLHFGNGTRLTVT.

The chain carries TRBV10-3 and TRBJ2-1, with D hard to call. The length of the CDR3 is 12 residues. The germline CDR1 and CDR2 sequences are ENHRY and SYGVKD. V lost 10 bases, J lost 2 bases, and 9 bases lay in between. The CDR3 DNA follows: TGTGCCACGGGTACAGCCTACAATGAGCAGTTCTTC. Its protein product is CATGTAYNEQFF.

This chain connects TRBV5-1 to TRBJ2-5, with D possibly TRBD1 on 5 matching bases. With 3 bases removed from V and 2 bases from J, the gap between germline ends came to 8 bases. From germline, CDR1 is SGHRS and CDR2 YFSETQ. This CDR3 has 13 residues. For the CDR3, the DNA is TGCGCCAGCAGCTCCCAGGGTCAAGAGACCCAGTACTTC. Its translation is CASSSQGQETQYF.

This chain joins TRBV11-2 and TRBJ2-2, with D tentatively TRBD1 (6 bases). Trimming took 5 bases from V and 8 from J, leaving 15 bases between them. There are 14 residues in the CDR3. From germline, CDR1 is SGHAT and CDR2 FQNNGV. CDR3 coding DNA: TGTGCCAGCAGCAGGGGGACCGCGGCAGGGGAGCTGTTTTTT. Protein sequence: CASSRGTAAGELFF.

The chain employs TRBV18 and TRBJ2-5, with TRBD1 identical over 8 bases. Losses at the gene ends were 4 bases for V and 5 bases for J; bases not matched to a gene: 3. The CDR3 has 13 amino acids. The germline V gene encodes CDR1 KGHSH and CDR2 LQKENI. The DNA of the CDR3 is TGTGCCAGCTCACGGACAGGGATCGAGACCCAGTACTTC. It translates to CASSRTGIETQYF.